Each of the 14 T cell receptor beta chains below was sequenced from the same sample in a study of blood T cell repertoires in COVID-19. Libraries were prepared by immunoSEQ multiplex PCR; TCRdb keeps only in-frame clonotypes and omits some of them. The table lists about 170,000 clones, just under 85% of them singletons, with roughly 8.1% in the top ten. The sequencing sample was made of peripheral blood. These TCRs come from a woman at least 80 years old with COVID-19, enrolled during active disease.

The chain couples TRBV29-1 to TRBJ2-3; 9 nucleotides match TRBD2. The CDR3 totals 14 residues. Looked up from germline, CDR1 is SQVTM and CDR2 is ANQGSEA. V trimming: 6 bases; J trimming: 2 bases; junction bases outside the gene matches: 6. This CDR3 is CSVLAGANTDTQYF. The CDR3 nucleotides read TGCAGCGTGTTAGCGGGGGCCAACACAGATACGCAGTATTTT.

The rearrangement uses TRBV11-2 and TRBJ1-3, with 8 positions matching TRBD1. The CDR3 extends over 19 amino acids. V gave up 0 bases and J gave up 1 base; unmatched junction bases: 11. Germline-derived CDR1 and CDR2 are SGHAT and FQNNGV. The CDR3, as DNA: TGTGCCAGCAGCTTAGATTTTCAGGGGGCACTCTATTCTGGAAACACCATATATTTT. Residues: CASSLDFQGALYSGNTIYF.

This sequence joins TRBV2 and TRBJ1-4, with TRBD1 matching over 8 bases. The CDR3 has 13 amino acids. With V trimmed by 6 bases and J by 6 bases, 3 bases remained unmatched. Germline CDR1 and CDR2: SNHLY and FYNNEI. This CDR3 reads CASRADRDEKLFF. Here the CDR3 DNA reads TGTGCCAGCAGGGCGGACAGGGATGAAAAACTGTTTTTT.

The CDR3, as DNA: TGTGCCAGTAGTATAGGCGATGAGCAGTTCTTC. This codes for CASSIGDEQFF. V and J are TRBV19 and TRBJ2-1; no clear D gene. Germline V lookup: CDR1 LNHDA, CDR2 SQIVND (reference sequence). V lost 1 base, J lost 8 bases, and 3 bases lay in between. The CDR3 is 11 residues long.

V and J are TRBV27 and TRBJ2-1; TRBD2 matches at 14 bases. The CDR3 contains 14 residues. Germline CDR1 is MNHEY and CDR2 is SMNVEV (reference sequence). V dropped 4 bases and J dropped 15; count of bases not matched to a gene: 8. CDR3 protein: CASSWGLAGEGVFF. CDR3 DNA: TGTGCCAGCAGTTGGGGACTAGCGGGAGAAGGTGTGTTCTTC.

V gene TRBV28 combines with J gene TRBJ1-5; TRBD1 matches at 10 bases. The CDR3 contains 15 residues. J lost 5 bases, V lost 6 bases, and 7 bases had no gene match. The germline gives CDR1 MDHEN, CDR2 SYDVKM. The CDR3 sequence: CASRSGTGVYQPQHF. The CDR3 nucleotides read TGTGCCAGCAGGTCCGGGACAGGGGTTTATCAGCCCCAGCATTTT.

V usage is TRBV10-3 and J usage is TRBJ2-5; 7 bases agree with TRBD2. Germline loops: CDR1 ENHRY, CDR2 SYGVKD. Germline trimming cut 0 bases from V and 5 bases from J; bases unmatched to any gene: 6. This CDR3 contains 15 residues. CDR3 amino acids: CAISESRQGGETQYF. CDR3 bases: TGTGCCATCAGTGAGTCGAGGCAGGGAGGGGAGACCCAGTACTTC.

J is TRBJ2-7 and V is TRBV5-6, with unresolved D. The germline CDR1 and CDR2 sequences are SGHDT and YYEEEE. The CDR3 is 13 residues long. Trimming removed 2 bases from V and 7 bases from J, with 13 bases in between. Here the CDR3 DNA reads TGTGCCAGCAGCTTTCGAAACAGTTGGGAGCAGTACTTC. Its translation is CASSFRNSWEQYF. The full variable domain, completed using reference TRBV5-6 and TRBJ2-7, is DAGVTQSPTHLIKTRGQQVTLRCSPKSGHDTVSWYQQALGQGPQFIFQYYEEEERQRGNFPDRFSGHQFPNYSSELNVNALLLGDSALYLCASSFRNSWEQYFGPGTRLTVT.

The V and J genes are TRBV4-1 and TRBJ1-3; D unresolved. The CDR3 consists of 16 residues. Germline-derived CDR1 and CDR2 are MGHRA and YSYEKL. V lost 0 bases and J 0 bases, leaving 9 bases between the germline ends. Here the CDR3 reads CASSQESGSSGNTIYF. The CDR3 DNA follows: TGCGCCAGCAGCCAAGAATCCGGGAGCTCTGGAAACACCATATATTTT.

The chain combines TRBV5-1 with TRBJ2-2; 8 bases map to TRBD1. CDR3 size: 17 residues. Germline V gene sequence: CDR1 SGHRS, CDR2 YFSETQ. V gave up 0 bases and J gave up 3 bases; unmatched junction bases: 7. As DNA, the CDR3 is TGCGCCAGCAGCTTGGGTCCGGGACAGGCTGACACCGGGGAGCTGTTTTTT. It codes for CASSLGPGQADTGELFF.

V and J are TRBV5-4 and TRBJ1-4; TRBD1 matches 10 bases. The CDR3 length is 15 residues. V lost 3 bases, J lost 6 bases, and 5 bases stayed unmatched. Germline CDR1 and CDR2: SGHNT and YYREEE (reference sequence). In DNA form, the CDR3 reads TGTGCCAGCAGCTCAGCCGGGACAGGGGATGAAAAACTGTTTTTT. Translation gives CASSSAGTGDEKLFF.

This chain connects TRBV7-9 to TRBJ2-3, with D perhaps matching TRBD1 (6 bases). Trimming removed 7 bases at V and 6 bases at J, with 14 bases between. This CDR3 is built from 13 residues. The germline gives CDR1 SEHNR, CDR2 FQNEAQ (reference sequence). CDR3 in amino acids: CASIGQPADTQYF. CDR3 sequence (DNA): TGTGCCAGCATTGGACAGCCTGCTGATACGCAGTATTTT.

This chain joins TRBV29-1 and TRBJ2-5; 7 nucleotides line up with TRBD1. Unmatched junction bases numbered 7, after V lost 4 bases and J lost 5 bases. Germline values: CDR1 SQVTM, CDR2 ANQGSEA. This CDR3 has 13 residues. As DNA, the CDR3 is TGCAGCGTTGTTGGGACAGCACGGGAGACCCAGTACTTC. This translates into CSVVGTARETQYF.

CDR3 nucleotide sequence: TGTGCCAGCAGCCAATCGGCGGGATCTGATACGCAGTATTTT. The encoded protein is CASSQSAGSDTQYF. The chain combines TRBV3-1 (or the pseudogene TRBV3-2) with TRBJ2-3, with D perhaps TRBD2 (6 bases). Germline loops: CDR1 LGHDT, CDR2 YNNKEL (reference sequence). The length of the CDR3 is 14 residues. The V end lost 2 bases, the J end lost 6 bases, and 12 bases lay between the germline ends.